A single sample is the source of the 3 T cell receptor beta chains below, sequenced in a study of T cell repertoires in cytomegalovirus infection. What these receptors recognize is not known. MiXCR, run by TCRdb on the reads, gives a single entry per CDR3 protein. The sample holds fewer than 1,000,000 distinct CDR3 sequences; about a third are singletons and the top ten take roughly an eighth. This specimen consisted of cultured CD8+ T cells from PBMCs, obtained from culture after CMV antigen stimulation. These receptors were obtained from a human donor in good health (CMV status not recorded). Some clones in this sample may be carry-over from other donors' samples.

This clonotype was detected ten times or more. The rearrangement uses TRBV12-3 or TRBV12-4 and TRBJ1-2; 7 bases map to TRBD1. This CDR3 contains 13 residues. With 5 bases clipped from V and 2 bases from J, the junction kept 2 bases outside the gene matches. The CDR3 DNA follows: TGTGCCAGCAGTCAAGGGGGCAACTATGGCTACACCTTC. This translates into CASSQGGNYGYTF.

This clonotype was detected a few times. The chain combines TRBV27 with TRBJ2-5, with D perhaps assigned TRBD1 or TRBD2 (6 bases each). The CDR3 runs to 16 residues. Trimming removed 4 bases from V and 1 base from J, with 16 bases in between. Per the germline V gene, CDR1 is MNHEY and CDR2 is SMNVEV (reference sequence). In DNA, the CDR3 is TGTGCCAGCAGTTACACCCGTGGGGGGCCCCAAGAGACCCAGTACTTC. Amino acids: CASSYTRGGPQETQYF.

CDR3 protein: CASSQVGTGWSTDTQYF. As DNA, the CDR3 is TGCGCCAGCAGCCAAGTCGGAACCGGTTGGAGCACAGATACGCAGTATTTT. V and J are TRBV4-1 and TRBJ2-3; D unresolved. This CDR3 region has 17 residues. Germline V gene data show CDR1 as MGHRA and CDR2 as YSYEKL. Deletions cut 1 base from V and 0 bases from J, with 14 bases between.